One T cell receptor (beta chain) is described in this entry. The data derive from a study of blood T cell repertoires in COVID-19. Looking at the study overall: Donors in the United States, Italy and Spain gave samples during acute or convalescent COVID-19. In each case, the material was cDNA or gDNA derived from T cells, B-cell-depleted T cells, or PBMCs.

Germline CDR1 SNHLY, CDR2 FYNNEI. The trim removed 3 bases at V and 3 bases at J, leaving 4 bases unmatched. The CDR3 loop spans 14 amino acids. The authors' processing: Amplification from reference gene primers served as the basis for estimated nucleated cell counts. Clones were sequenced by immunoSEQ multiplex PCR, and TCRdb holds only the in-frame ones, with some missing. For V, J and clone size, that table is used; D and trimming come from the DNA. The table has roughly 70,000 clones, 75% to 95% seen once; the top ten hold 13%. The sequenced material came from peripheral blood. This sequence joins TRBV2 and TRBJ1-2; 7 nucleotides line up with TRBD1. The TCR comes from a human donor with active COVID-19. The donor label of this sample is uncertain. CDR3 nucleotide sequence: TGTGCCAGCAGTGAGGGCAGGGGGTACTATGGCTACACCTTC. It translates to CASSEGRGYYGYTF.